This TCR beta chain originates from a study of blood T cell repertoires in COVID-19. Study context: T cells, B-cell-depleted T cells, or PBMCs provided the cDNA or gDNA that served as material.

Germline trimming cut 3 bases from V and 3 bases from J; bases unmatched to any gene: 6. Germline-derived CDR1 and CDR2 are MNHEY and SVGEGT. The CDR3 has 16 amino acids. Study processing details: Amplification of reference gene primers was used by the study to estimate nucleated cell counts. This table comes from immunoSEQ multiplex PCR, and its TCRdb copy is limited to in-frame clones, with some not included. V, J and clone size reflect that table, while D and trimming were determined from the DNA. The repertoire holds around 92,000 clones, with 89% as singletons. Sequenced: peripheral blood. The receptor comes from a woman older than 75 with active COVID-19. J is TRBJ2-2 and V is TRBV6-2 or TRBV6-3; TRBD1 matches 8 bases. The CDR3 region has the DNA TGTGCCAGCAGTTATCACGACAGGGGACACACCGGGGAGCTGTTTTTT. Translation: CASSYHDRGHTGELFF.